The 24 T cell receptor beta chains below were found in one sample sequenced in a study of shared clonotypes between healthy human individuals. The protocol was immunoSEQ multiplex PCR, while the TCRdb copy is restricted to in-frame clones and leaves out a portion. The sample has approximately 2.3 million clones; 80% to 95% are singletons. Sequencing was done on a sample of naive CD4+ T cells from PBMCs. This sample's subset: CD45RA+ positively selected. The receptors shown here come from a young man in good health. Some clones in this sample may be carry-over from other donors' samples.

The V call is TRBV9, the J call TRBJ2-1; D is unclear. This CDR3 has 15 amino acids. Germline V CDR1 and CDR2: SGDLS, YYNGEE. The ends were cut back, 0 bases at V and 8 bases at J, with 15 bases in the middle. CDR3 sequence reads: CASSVDPLVSDEQFF. The CDR3 DNA reads TGTGCCAGCAGCGTAGATCCGCTAGTCAGCGATGAGCAGTTCTTC.

This clone has a single count. The chain recombines TRBV9 with TRBJ2-1; D is possibly TRBD1 (6 bases). The CDR3 sequence is 14 residues long. Germline CDR1 and CDR2: SGDLS and YYNGEE. The V end was cut by 4 bases, the J end by 0 bases, with 8 bases between. The CDR3 protein is CASSQGSSYNEQFF. The CDR3 DNA reads TGTGCCAGCAGCCAGGGGAGCTCCTACAATGAGCAGTTCTTC.

This chain links TRBV7-2 with TRBJ1-3, with TRBD1 matching 7 bases. The CDR3 loop spans 14 amino acids. The germline V gene has CDR1 SGHTA and CDR2 FQGNSA. J gave up 1 base and V 5 bases, and 2 bases lay outside the gene matches. CDR3 region: CASSRQGSGNTIYF. Written as DNA, the CDR3 is TGTGCCAGCAGCCGACAGGGATCTGGAAACACCATATATTTT.

V usage is TRBV27 and J usage is TRBJ1-2; no clear D gene. This CDR3 comprises 14 residues. Germline CDR1 reads MNHEY; CDR2 reads SMNVEV (reference sequence). Trimming took 1 base from V and 6 from J, leaving 12 bases between them. The CDR3 spells CASSLFPTNHGYTF. The CDR3 nucleotides are TGTGCCAGCAGTTTATTCCCAACAAATCATGGCTACACCTTC.

The chain employs TRBV11-2 and TRBJ2-5; 7 bases align to TRBD2. CDR1 is SGHAT and CDR2 is FQNNGV in the germline V gene. The CDR3 totals 16 residues. Trimming took 5 bases from V and 4 from J; bases not matched to a gene: 13. CDR3 sequence reads: CASSVGRGGPRETQYF. CDR3 nucleotide sequence: TGTGCCAGCAGCGTTGGGAGGGGAGGGCCCCGAGAGACCCAGTACTTC.

The chain links TRBV9 to TRBJ2-3; TRBD1 might be the D (6 bases). CDR3 length: 14 amino acids. Germline-derived CDR1 and CDR2 are SGDLS and YYNGEE. Trimming shortened V by 0 bases and J by 7 bases, and 12 bases separated the two germline ends. DNA for the CDR3: TGTGCCAGCAGCGTAGCGACAGGAGCAAATACGCAGTATTTT. Translated, it gives CASSVATGANTQYF.

The V call is TRBV11-2, the J call TRBJ2-7; D gene unclear. CDR3 length equals 14 residues. Per the germline V gene, CDR1 is SGHAT and CDR2 is FQNNGV. Trimming pared 1 base from V and 2 bases from J, leaving 9 bases between. This CDR3 reads CASSLVDGPYEQYF. Written as DNA, the CDR3 is TGTGCCAGCAGCTTAGTTGATGGACCCTACGAGCAGTACTTC.

The chain joins TRBV2 to TRBJ1-5; no clear D. V lost 8 bases and J lost 6, with 14 bases in between. CDR1 and CDR2 from the germline V gene are SNHLY and FYNNEI. CDR3 size: 13 residues. The CDR3 loop reads CASGLHAGQPQHF. In nucleotides, the CDR3 is TGTGCCAGCGGACTCCACGCAGGTCAGCCCCAGCATTTT.

As to this clone: The same CDR3 also results from other DNA sequences found in this sample. The chain uses TRBV6-6 and TRBJ2-1; TRBD2 agrees at 15 bases. Germline lookup yields CDR1 MNHNY and CDR2 SVGAGI (reference sequence). V lost 4 bases to trimming and J lost 6 bases; unmatched junction nucleotides: 1. The CDR3 runs 15 residues. The CDR3 coding sequence is TGTGCCAGCAGTTCGGGACTAGCGGGAGGCAATGAGCAGTTCTTC. It is translated as CASSSGLAGGNEQFF.

V and J are TRBV4-1 and TRBJ2-2; D is uncertain. The germline V and J ends were trimmed by 1 base and 1 base, with 10 bases remaining between them. This CDR3 contains 16 residues. Looked up from germline, CDR1 is MGHRA and CDR2 is YSYEKL. In DNA form, the CDR3 reads TGCGCCAGCAGCCAAGGGGCCGGAAGGAACACCGGGGAGCTGTTTTTT. Amino acids: CASSQGAGRNTGELFF.

The CDR3 region has the DNA TGTGCCAGCTCTGGGGGGACTAGCGGATACGAGCAGTACTTC. It specifies CASSGGTSGYEQYF. The gene calls are TRBV7-2 and TRBJ2-7; 11 bases align to TRBD2. The CDR3 length is 14 residues. V lost 8 bases, J lost 4 bases, and 7 bases stayed unmatched. Germline CDR1 reads SGHTA; CDR2 reads FQGNSA. Looking up the rest from reference TRBV7-2 and TRBJ2-7 gives the full variable domain: GAGVSQSPSNKVTEKGKDVELRCDPISGHTALYWYRQSLGQGLEFLIYFQGNSAPDKSGLPSDRFSAERTGGSVSTLTIQRTQQEDSAVYLCASSGGTSGYEQYFGPGTRLTVT.

This clone appeared once. DNA of the CDR3: TGCGCCAGCAGGCAGACAGTCATCACAGATACGCAGTATTTT. Amino acids: CASRQTVITDTQYF. The V gene is TRBV5-1, the J gene TRBJ2-3; TRBD1 is a possible D gene (5 bases). Germline values: CDR1 SGHRS, CDR2 YFSETQ. The CDR3 contains 14 residues. Trimming cost V 5 bases and J 2 bases, with 12 bases left between them.

This clone has only one observation. This CDR3 is also generated by other DNA sequences in the sample. The rearrangement links TRBV5-1 to TRBJ2-2; 7 nucleotides align to TRBD2. The CDR3 extends over 16 amino acids. The V segment lost 0 bases and the J segment 0 bases; nucleotides outside the gene matches: 2. CDR1 and CDR2 from the germline V gene are SGHRS and YFSETQ. This chain's CDR3 is CASSLVSGANTGELFF. In DNA form, the CDR3 reads TGCGCCAGCAGCTTGGTCAGCGGGGCGAACACCGGGGAGCTGTTTTTT.

V is TRBV18 and J is TRBJ2-7; D perhaps matches TRBD2 (5 bases). Germline V CDR1 and CDR2: KGHSH, LQKENI. The V end was cut by 0 bases, the J end by 5 bases, with 8 bases between. This CDR3 contains 13 residues. The DNA for the CDR3 is TGTGCCAGCTCACCACCGAGGGATCACGAGCAGTACTTC. Its translation is CASSPPRDHEQYF. The full variable domain, with the rest looked up from reference TRBV18 and TRBJ2-7, is NAGVMQNPRHLVRRRGQEARLRCSPMKGHSHVYWYRQLPEEGLKFMVYLQKENIIDESGMPKERFSAEFPKEGPSILRIQQVVRGDSAAYFCASSPPRDHEQYFGPGTRLTVT.

The CDR3 DNA reads as TGTGCCAGCAGCCAGGCTTGGGAAGGACAAACCTACAATGAGCAGTTCTTC. Protein product: CASSQAWEGQTYNEQFF. The chain recombines TRBV14 with TRBJ2-1, with D possibly TRBD1 on 5 matching bases. Germline CDR1 reads SGHDN; CDR2 reads FVKESK. The CDR3 is 17 amino acids. V dropped 3 bases and J dropped 2 bases, with 17 bases sitting between them.

The CDR3 DNA reads as TGTGCCAGCAGTTCCCGCAATCCGGGACAGGGTTACAATGAGCAGTTCTTC. This translates into CASSSRNPGQGYNEQFF. The rearrangement joins TRBV28 to TRBJ2-1, with 9 positions matching TRBD1. Unmatched junction bases numbered 11, after V lost 4 bases and J lost 4 bases. Germline V gene lookup returns CDR1 MDHEN and CDR2 SYDVKM. The CDR3 has 17 amino acids.

The V and J genes are TRBV28 and TRBJ2-3; 7 bases map to TRBD1. CDR3 size: 16 residues. Per germline, CDR1 MDHEN and CDR2 SYDVKM. The V and J ends lost 5 bases and 0 bases, in that order; junction bases with no gene match: 8. The DNA of the CDR3 is TGTGCCAGCAGTAGACCGGACAGGCGAAGCACAGATACGCAGTATTTT. Amino acid sequence: CASSRPDRRSTDTQYF.

The chain links TRBV9 to TRBJ2-6, with 7 bases fitting TRBD2. The V gene's germline CDR1 is SGDLS and CDR2 YYNGEE. This CDR3 is 19 amino acids long. V was pared by 0 bases and J by 0 bases, with 9 bases of the junction left unmatched. This CDR3 reads CASSVARAGTSSGANVLTF. The CDR3 DNA reads as TGTGCCAGCAGCGTAGCCCGAGCGGGAACCTCCTCTGGGGCCAACGTCCTGACTTTC.

The chain is built from TRBV7-9 and TRBJ2-1, with a tentative D call TRBD2 (5 bases). Germline V gene sequence: CDR1 SEHNR, CDR2 FQNEAQ (reference sequence). The CDR3 runs to 13 residues. The V end lost 7 bases, the J end lost 9 bases, and 16 bases lay between the germline ends. The CDR3, as DNA: TGTGCCAGCACCTACGGGGAACGAGGTGAGCAGTTCTTC. Its translation: CASTYGERGEQFF.

The CDR3 DNA sequence: TGTGCCAGCAGCTTATGGGGAGGGGGACCCAGCTACGAGCAGTACTTC. Protein product: CASSLWGGGPSYEQYF. This chain uses TRBV7-9 with TRBJ2-7; weak D call: TRBD2 (7 bases). This CDR3 is 16 amino acids long. V was shortened by 2 bases and J by 3 bases, with 17 bases between the two germline ends. The V gene's germline CDR1 is SEHNR and CDR2 FQNEAQ (reference sequence).

The chain is built from TRBV28 and TRBJ1-1; 9 bases agree with TRBD1. CDR3 length equals 11 residues. Trimming took 5 bases from V and 10 from J; bases not matched to a gene: 2. Looked up from germline, CDR1 is MDHEN and CDR2 is SYDVKM. The CDR3 sequence: CASSVTGGAFF. In nucleotides, the CDR3 is TGTGCCAGCAGTGTGACAGGGGGAGCTTTCTTT.

This clone has only one observation. Other DNA sequences in the same sample also yield this CDR3. V usage is TRBV18 and J usage is TRBJ2-5; D ambiguous. CDR1 and CDR2 (germline): KGHSH, LQKENI. The CDR3 totals 12 residues. Trimming stripped 6 bases from V and 2 bases from J, with 7 bases between. The DNA of the CDR3 is TGTGCCAGCTCCCGTGATCAAGAGACCCAGTACTTC. Translated, it gives CASSRDQETQYF.

The chain carries TRBV30 and TRBJ1-1; 7 nucleotides align to TRBD1. The CDR3 totals 11 residues. After removal of 5 bases from V and 4 bases from J, the junction contained 1 base not matched to a gene. Germline CDR1 GTSNPN, CDR2 SVGIG (reference sequence). The CDR3 DNA follows: TGTGCCTGGCACAGGGGCACTGAAGCTTTCTTT. Its translation: CAWHRGTEAFF.

This rearrangement joins TRBV2 to TRBJ1-1; TRBD1 might be the D (5 bases). The CDR3 is 13 amino acids. Trimming took 7 bases from V and 3 from J, leaving 12 bases between them. Per the germline V gene, CDR1 is SNHLY and CDR2 is FYNNEI. The CDR3 nucleotides read TGTGCCAGCAAGGGACTCCCGGACACTGAAGCTTTCTTT. It encodes CASKGLPDTEAFF. Looking up the rest from reference TRBV2 and TRBJ1-1 gives the full variable domain: EPEVTQTPSHQVTQMGQEVILRCVPISNHLYFYWYRQILGQKVEFLVSFYNNEISEKSEIFDDQFSVERPDGSNFTLKIRSTKLEDSAMYFCASKGLPDTEAFFGQGTRLTVV.